This TCR beta chain was identified in a study of cytomegalovirus exposure and HLA in healthy donors. Study-wide findings and caveats: TCR beta V segments were, for the most part, productive about 87% or about 30% of the time in an earlier analysis.

Germline V gene data show CDR1 as LNHDA and CDR2 as SQIVND (reference sequence). V dropped 7 bases and J dropped 4; count of bases not matched to a gene: 8. The CDR3 extends over 15 amino acids. Comment on this clone: As yet, its antigen is unknown.

The primer mix had 60 Vbeta and 13 Jbeta primers. Here immunoSEQ multiplex PCR was the method, and the copy in TCRdb shows in-frame clones only, minus some. This table has approximately 100,000 clones, about 80% appearing once. This chain links TRBV19 with TRBJ2-2; 8 positions match TRBD2. The sequenced material came from PBMCs. This clonotype originated in a young woman in good health and CMV-seropositive. The CDR3 loop reads CASKERGLGTGELFF. In nucleotides, the CDR3 is TGTGCCAGTAAGGAGCGGGGGCTGGGCACCGGGGAGCTGTTTTTT.